This T cell receptor beta chain was sequenced in a study of blood T cell repertoires in COVID-19 (dated by TCRdb to between 2020 and 2021). Regarding the study in general: Samples covering the acute and convalescent phases of COVID-19 were provided by collaborators in the United States, Italy and Spain. The prospective study material was composed of cDNA or gDNA derived from T cells, B-cell-depleted T cells, or PBMCs. Deeply sampled blood TCRbeta repertoires from subjects exposed to, actively infected with, or recovered from COVID-19 were included in the dataset. The repertoires were released in a freely available public database intended as a resource for research on the immune response to SARS-CoV-2. The samples were drawn from the first 160 participants of the ongoing ImmuneRACE study and from 950 to 1,500 subjects provided by 6 global collaborators. The sample metadata nearly always contained a de-identified subject ID, COVID-19 status, age in years and sex. HLA class I and class II types, where available, came from metadata supplied by the sample provider rather than from assay-based typing.

Points on this clone: The antigen this receptor binds is unknown. No base qualities exist here, and no much larger clone lies one base off it.

TCRbeta CDR3 regions were amplified from genomic DNA using the immunoSEQ Assay, a bias-controlled multiplex PCR. The study's processing was this. The number of nucleated cells in each sample was estimated by amplification of reference gene primers within the assay. To quantify the absolute abundance of each unique TCRbeta CDR3 rearrangement, sequence reads were collapsed and filtered. For each sample, productive Simpson clonality was calculated as the square root of Simpson's diversity index across productive rearrangements. TCRdb retrieved this table from immuneACCESS and kept in-frame rearrangements only. Not all clones are present; in checked studies, unresolved V genes account for under half, and no reason is known for the remainder. For V, J and clone size, that table is used; D and trimming come from the DNA. This sample has about 200,000 clones in its table, and roughly 90% of those were observed once. The ten largest clones add up to roughly 8.8% of the sample.

Participants in the prospective study were enrolled through a virtual design, were aged 18 to 89 years, and lived in approximately 25 United States geographic areas. In the prospective study, cohorts were assigned on the basis of participant-reported clinical history obtained from a screening survey and a study questionnaire. For ImmuneRACE Cohort 3, a participant was defined as recovered based on two consecutive negative NP/OP PCR tests, clearance by a healthcare professional, or resolution of symptoms. In the prospective study, whole blood, serum and a nasopharyngeal or oropharyngeal swab were collected from each participant by mobile phlebotomists. Prospective study participants could optionally give additional blood draws and questionnaires over a roughly 2-month period. Prospective study blood samples were shipped either frozen or at room temperature before DNA extraction. Between the V and J ends, shortened by 5 bases and 4 bases respectively, the junction contains 17 bases. From a lookup of the germline V gene (reference sequence), CDR1 and CDR2 are SEHNR and FQNEAQ. The CDR3 runs 15 residues from the cysteine to the phenylalanine. Only CDR3 DNA remains: 45 bases, in frame from the first base.

Beyond this particular receptor, the publication reports: The amount of clinical and demographic metadata varied by source and participant and was provided uncurated.

The rearrangement combines TRBV7-9 with TRBJ1-2, and the D gene may be TRBD1, 6 bases matching. Sample: PBMCs or T cells enriched from blood (not recorded which). This TCR was recovered from a young woman who had recovered from COVID-19. At the DNA level, the sequence is TGTGCCAGCAGCCCCCGGGACACAATCAGCTATGGCTACACCTTC. Its amino acids are CASSPRDTISYGYTF.